Sequencing of this T cell receptor beta chain was carried out in a study of blood T cell repertoires in COVID-19. Study background: Spain, Italy and the United States supplied samples that represented acute and convalescent COVID-19.

TCRdb keeps only in-frame clones here, not all; method: immunoSEQ multiplex PCR. The sample gives about 91,000 clones, about 80% of which show up once; about 6.5% is in the top ten. The CDR3 loop spans 14 amino acids. Per the germline V gene, CDR1 is WNHNN and CDR2 is SYGVQD (reference sequence). V lost 5 bases and J 3 bases, leaving 13 bases between the germline ends. The chain is built from TRBV10-1 and TRBJ2-5, with D possibly TRBD1 on 6 matching bases. This TCR was recovered from a man aged 65 to 79 with acute or convalescent COVID-19. Source material: peripheral blood. The CDR3, as DNA: TGCGCCAGCAGTTCCGGGACACAGAAAGAGACCCAGTACTTC. Translation gives CASSSGTQKETQYF.